This T cell receptor beta chain was sequenced during a study of T cell responses to AZD1222 COVID-19 vaccine. Findings of the study overall: Epitopes outside B.1.351 and B.1.1.7 mutated regions reportedly drew nearly half of spike TCRs. Clonal diversity may have been underestimated in mostly white British donors. No day 14 peak samples; only post-peak repertoires were characterized.

Turning to this clone: The antigen remains undetermined.

There are 16 residues in the CDR3. V lost 0 bases and J lost 1, with 9 bases in between. CDR1 SGHAT and CDR2 FQNNGV come from the germline V gene. TCRdb's copy holds only in-frame clones and misses some; the assay was immunoSEQ multiplex PCR. The table shows about 150,000 clones, with 90% occurring only once. Analyses pooled second doses at about 4 or about 12 weeks. Sequencing used peripheral blood, obtained 28 days after the second AZD1222 dose. The receptor was isolated from an adult who received the AZD1222 COVID-19 vaccine. The chain has TRBV11-2 and TRBJ1-4; D is unclear. CDR3 DNA sequence: TGTGCCAGCAGCTTAGATAGGGAGGGAACTAATGAAAAACTGTTTTTT. Amino acids: CASSLDREGTNEKLFF.